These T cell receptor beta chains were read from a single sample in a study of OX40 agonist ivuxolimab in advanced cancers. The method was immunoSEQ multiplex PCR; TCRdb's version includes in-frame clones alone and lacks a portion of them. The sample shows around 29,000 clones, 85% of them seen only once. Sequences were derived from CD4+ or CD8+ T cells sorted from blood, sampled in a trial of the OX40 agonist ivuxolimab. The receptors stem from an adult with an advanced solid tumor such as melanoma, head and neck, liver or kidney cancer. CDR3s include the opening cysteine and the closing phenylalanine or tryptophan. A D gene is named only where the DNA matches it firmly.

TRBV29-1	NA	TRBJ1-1	CSVVVVGEAFF
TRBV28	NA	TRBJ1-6	CASQTPEGSYNSPLHF
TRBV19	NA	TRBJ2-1	CASSIEGTPEYNEQFF
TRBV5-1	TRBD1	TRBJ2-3	CASSLAQGARFMDTQYF
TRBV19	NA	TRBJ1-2	CASSIGDGPGYGYTF
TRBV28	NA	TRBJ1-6	CASNPGSNYNSPLHF
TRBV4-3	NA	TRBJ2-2	CASSPRWGPNTGELFF
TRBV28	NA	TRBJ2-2	CASSPPGPNTGELFF
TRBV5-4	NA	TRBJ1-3	CASSLEVDGNTIYF
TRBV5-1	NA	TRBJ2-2	CASSFYTGLTGELFF
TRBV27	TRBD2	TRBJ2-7	CASSLSGGGSYEQYF
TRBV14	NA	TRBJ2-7	CASSQGVSFYEQYF
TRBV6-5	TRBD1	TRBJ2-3	CASSSTGGADTQYF
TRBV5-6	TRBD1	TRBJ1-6	CASTGTGEGSPLHF
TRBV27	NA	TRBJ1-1	CASSLRVLTEAFF
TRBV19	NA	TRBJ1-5	CASSVGNQPQHF
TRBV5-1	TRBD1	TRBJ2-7	CASSLAGGTGGDYEQYF
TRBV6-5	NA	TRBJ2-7	CASTKGGALQQYF
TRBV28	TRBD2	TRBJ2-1	CASSLASGGFYNEQFF
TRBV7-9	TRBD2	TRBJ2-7	CASSPRTSHDEQYF
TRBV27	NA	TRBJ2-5	CASSFSPKETQYF
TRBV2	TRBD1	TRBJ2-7	CASRGQGLGYEQYF
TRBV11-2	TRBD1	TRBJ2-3	CASSDHRGLGTDTQYF
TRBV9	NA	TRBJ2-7	CASSVGDMGSYEQYF
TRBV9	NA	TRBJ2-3	CASNGDGASTDTQYF
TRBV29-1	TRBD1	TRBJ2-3	CSVEAEWTGGTDTQYF
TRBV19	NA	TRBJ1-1	CASDSGQGRYAEAFF
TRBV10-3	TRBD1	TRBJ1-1	CAISETGEGYTEAFF
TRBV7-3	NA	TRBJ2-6	CASSLRNPGANVLTF
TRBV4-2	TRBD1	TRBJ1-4	CASSQPLGQGGEKLFF
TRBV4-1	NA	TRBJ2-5	CASSLQGPGSSQETQYF
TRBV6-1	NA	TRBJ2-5	CAILNWKETQYF
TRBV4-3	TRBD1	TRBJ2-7	CASSPSRTGDYEQYF
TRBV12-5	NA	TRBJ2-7	CASGLVGGAYEQYF